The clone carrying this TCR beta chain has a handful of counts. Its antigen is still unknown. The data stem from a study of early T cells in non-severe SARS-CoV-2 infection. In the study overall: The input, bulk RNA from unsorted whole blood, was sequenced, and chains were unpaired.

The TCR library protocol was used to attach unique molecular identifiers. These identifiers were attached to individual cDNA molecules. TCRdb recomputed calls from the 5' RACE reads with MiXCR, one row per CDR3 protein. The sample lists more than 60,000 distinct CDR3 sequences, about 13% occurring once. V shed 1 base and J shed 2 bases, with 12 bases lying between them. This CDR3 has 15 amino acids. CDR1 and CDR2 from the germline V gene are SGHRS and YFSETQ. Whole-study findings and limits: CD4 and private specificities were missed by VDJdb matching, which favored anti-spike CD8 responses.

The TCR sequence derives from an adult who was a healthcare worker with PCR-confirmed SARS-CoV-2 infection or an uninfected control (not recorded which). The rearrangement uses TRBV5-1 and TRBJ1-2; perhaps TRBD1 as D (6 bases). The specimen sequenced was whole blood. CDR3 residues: CASSLLPGENYGYTF. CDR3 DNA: TGCGCCAGCAGCTTGTTGCCAGGGGAGAACTATGGCTACACCTTC. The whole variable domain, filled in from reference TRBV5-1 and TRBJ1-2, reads KAGVTQTPRYLIKTRGQQVTLSCSPISGHRSVSWYQQTPGQGLQFLFEYFSETQRNKGNFPGRFSGRQFSNSRSEMNVSTLELGDSALYLCASSLLPGENYGYTFGSGTRLTVV.